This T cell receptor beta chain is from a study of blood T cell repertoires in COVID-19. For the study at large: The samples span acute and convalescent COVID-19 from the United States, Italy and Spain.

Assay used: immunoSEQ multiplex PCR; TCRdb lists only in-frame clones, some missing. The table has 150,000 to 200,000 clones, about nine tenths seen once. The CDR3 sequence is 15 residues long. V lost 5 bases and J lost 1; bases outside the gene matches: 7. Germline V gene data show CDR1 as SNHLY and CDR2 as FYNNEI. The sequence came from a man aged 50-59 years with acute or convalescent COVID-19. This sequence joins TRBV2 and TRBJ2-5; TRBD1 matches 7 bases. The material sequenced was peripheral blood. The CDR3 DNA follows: TGTGCCAGCAGTCGCCGTCGACAGGGCCAAGAGACCCAGTACTTC. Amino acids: CASSRRRQGQETQYF.